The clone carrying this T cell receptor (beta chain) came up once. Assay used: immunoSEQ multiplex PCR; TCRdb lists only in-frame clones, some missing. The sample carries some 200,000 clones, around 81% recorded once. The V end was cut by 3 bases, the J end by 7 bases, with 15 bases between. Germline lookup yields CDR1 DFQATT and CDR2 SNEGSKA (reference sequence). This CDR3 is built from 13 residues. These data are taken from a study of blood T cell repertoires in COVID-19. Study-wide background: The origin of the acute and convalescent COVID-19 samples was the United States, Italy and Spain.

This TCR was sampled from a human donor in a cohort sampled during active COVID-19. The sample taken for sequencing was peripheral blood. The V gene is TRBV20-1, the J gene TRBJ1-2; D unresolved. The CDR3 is CSASYLLPSGYTF. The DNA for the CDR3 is TGCAGTGCTAGTTATCTGCTCCCTAGTGGCTACACCTTC.